These 12 T cell receptor beta chains came from one sample sequenced in a study of blood T cells in healthy people across ages. Using a J-beta primer mix together with a sample-barcoded 5' primer, a second PCR was run for about 7 to 12 cycles. A single record per CDR3 protein comes from TCRdb applying MiXCR to the 5' RACE reads. Seen here are some 1.7 million distinct CDR3 sequences, approximately 28% observed once, and the top ten hold roughly 8.2%. The sequenced material came from blood. These receptors came from a woman aged 25 to 45 in good health.

CDR3: CASSPLAGGGDTQYF. CDR3 nucleotide sequence: TGTGCCAGCAGCCCTCTAGCGGGAGGAGGGGATACGCAGTATTTT. The chain recombines TRBV7-7 with TRBJ2-3; TRBD2 matches 11 bases. The CDR3 spans 15 residues. The V and J ends lost 5 bases and 6 bases, in that order; junction bases with no gene match: 7. Germline V gene data show CDR1 as SSHAT and CDR2 as FNYEAQ (reference sequence).

This clonotype was seen a handful of times. A much larger clone is a single base away; this may be a read error. This sequence joins TRBV5-1 and TRBJ2-7; weak D call: TRBD2 (6 bases). The CDR3 spans 13 residues. Germline lookup yields CDR1 SGHRS and CDR2 YFSETQ. The V gene lost 1 base and the J gene lost 5 bases, with 10 bases spanning the gap. The CDR3 nucleotides read TGCGCCAGCAGCTTGTGGGGAGGCCACGAGCAGTACTTC. Protein: CASSLWGGHEQYF.

V gene TRBV7-9 combines with J gene TRBJ1-6; TRBD1 agrees at 7 bases. Germline values: CDR1 SEHNR, CDR2 FQNEAQ (reference sequence). The ends lost 3 bases at V and 9 bases at J; junction bases unmatched: 8. This CDR3 has 15 residues. The CDR3 loop is CASSFRQGLISPLHF. CDR3 nucleotides: TGTGCCAGCAGCTTTCGACAGGGCCTGATTTCACCCCTCCACTTT.

This clonotype was picked up many times. The chain has TRBV20-1 and TRBJ2-7, with D tentatively TRBD1 (5 bases). Germline-derived CDR1 and CDR2 are DFQATT and SNEGSKA (reference sequence). V was cut by 5 bases and J by 1 base, with 12 bases left in between. The CDR3 has 13 amino acids. CDR3: CSASGLVSYEQYF. For the CDR3, the DNA is TGCAGTGCTTCAGGGCTGGTTTCCTACGAGCAGTACTTC.

This clonotype was recorded at least ten times. The CDR3: CASTPRGYQGYTF. CDR3 in DNA: TGTGCCAGCACCCCACGGGGGTATCAAGGCTACACCTTC. The chain joins TRBV7-2 to TRBJ1-2; a possible D gene is TRBD1 (5 bases). The ends were cut back, 7 bases at V and 8 bases at J, with 17 bases in the middle. Germline V gene sequence: CDR1 SGHTA, CDR2 FQGNSA. There are 13 residues in the CDR3.

This clonotype was found many times. V gene TRBV5-4 combines with J gene TRBJ2-3; either TRBD1 or TRBD2 may supply D (5 bases each). V lost 2 bases to trimming and J lost 1 base, with 11 bases between them. CDR3 length: 15 residues. Per the germline V gene, CDR1 is SGHNT and CDR2 is YYREEE (reference sequence). The CDR3 loop reads CASSFRAGGTDTQYF. CDR3 sequence (DNA): TGTGCCAGCAGCTTCAGGGCGGGTGGCACAGATACGCAGTATTTT.

This clonotype was detected a few times. V gene TRBV29-1 combines with J gene TRBJ2-3; D remains unclear. There are 12 residues in the CDR3. Germline V gives CDR1 SQVTM, CDR2 ANQGSEA. The ends were cut back, 4 bases at V and 2 bases at J, with 7 bases in the middle. Here the CDR3 DNA reads TGCAGCGTTGTAGGGTACACAGATACGCAGTATTTT. It translates to CSVVGYTDTQYF.

This chain links TRBV6-6 with TRBJ1-4; 10 bases line up with TRBD1. After removal of 6 bases from V and 8 bases from J, the junction contained 9 bases not matched to a gene. The CDR3 is 15 amino acids. Looked up from germline, CDR1 is MNHNY and CDR2 is SVGAGI (reference sequence). In DNA form, the CDR3 reads TGTGCCAGCAGCCATGGACAGGGGGTAGGCGAAAAACTGTTTTTT. Its translation is CASSHGQGVGEKLFF.

This clonotype was counted between two and nine times. The rearrangement joins TRBV28 to TRBJ1-6; no clear D. The V end lost 3 bases, the J end lost 6 bases, and 12 bases lay between the germline ends. The CDR3 totals 15 residues. The germline gives CDR1 MDHEN, CDR2 SYDVKM. The CDR3 here is CASSFTDKLNSPLHF. CDR3 coding DNA: TGTGCCAGCAGTTTTACAGATAAGCTTAATTCACCCCTCCACTTT.

CDR3 bases: TGTGCCAGCAGCCCATCCGCAGGGAGCCACCAGCCCCAGCATTTT. Encoded protein: CASSPSAGSHQPQHF. This rearrangement joins TRBV2 to TRBJ1-5; D perhaps matches TRBD1 (5 bases). The CDR3 has 15 amino acids. V dropped 6 bases and J dropped 7 bases, with 19 bases sitting between them. Germline assignment: CDR1 SNHLY and CDR2 FYNNEI.

This chain uses TRBV12-3 or TRBV12-4 with TRBJ2-7; no clear D. The CDR3 runs to 11 residues. V was trimmed by 7 bases and J by 7 bases, leaving 11 bases between them. The CDR3 sequence: CASTGWNEQYF. The CDR3 region has the DNA TGTGCCAGCACGGGTTGGAATGAGCAGTACTTC.

The genes are TRBV6-6 and TRBJ2-7; D might be TRBD1 (6 bases). The CDR3 is 15 residues long. The germline gives CDR1 MNHNY, CDR2 SVGAGI (reference sequence). V lost 7 bases, J lost 2 bases, and 18 bases lay in between. CDR3 in amino acids: CASTLGSTGTYEQYF. CDR3 in DNA: TGTGCCAGCACCCTAGGGTCGACAGGTACCTACGAGCAGTACTTC.